The 15 T cell receptor beta chains below all came from one sample that was sequenced in a study of blood T cell repertoires in COVID-19. Clones were read by immunoSEQ multiplex PCR, and TCRdb kept only the in-frame ones, dropping some. The sample holds a few hundred thousand clones; 80% to 85% are singletons and the top ten take around 3.6%. Sequencing used PBMCs or T cells enriched from blood (not recorded which). The source of these receptors is a man over 45 who had recovered from COVID-19.

The V gene is TRBV2, the J gene TRBJ2-3; 12 nucleotides align to TRBD2. This CDR3 spans 17 amino acids. J was trimmed by 5 bases and V by 3 bases; bases with no gene match: 9. The germline CDR1 and CDR2 sequences are SNHLY and FYNNEI. CDR3 residues: CASSEGVLAGGIDTQYF. CDR3 nucleotide sequence: TGTGCCAGCAGTGAGGGGGTTCTAGCGGGAGGGATAGATACGCAGTATTTT.

The rearrangement joins TRBV7-2 to TRBJ2-3; 7 bases match TRBD2. In germline, CDR1 is SGHTA, CDR2 FQGNSA. This CDR3 has 15 residues. The V segment lost 5 bases and the J segment 2 bases; nucleotides outside the gene matches: 7. DNA for the CDR3: TGTGCCAGCAGCCCGTGGGGGGACTACACAGATACGCAGTATTTT. This sequence encodes CASSPWGDYTDTQYF.

This chain joins TRBV10-3 and TRBJ2-5; 8 nucleotides line up with TRBD2. The CDR3 is 14 residues long. Unmatched junction bases numbered 4, after V lost 4 bases and J lost 3 bases. Germline loops: CDR1 ENHRY, CDR2 SYGVKD. The CDR3 sequence is CAISGPLAEETQYF. DNA for the CDR3: TGTGCCATCAGTGGTCCACTAGCGGAAGAGACCCAGTACTTC.

The rearrangement uses TRBV18 and TRBJ2-7; TRBD1 agrees at 7 bases. Germline lookup yields CDR1 KGHSH and CDR2 LQKENI. The CDR3 runs 15 residues. V lost 2 bases and J lost 11; bases outside the gene matches: 15. CDR3 sequence reads: CASSPDSLGDRAEYF. The CDR3 nucleotides read TGTGCCAGCTCACCAGACTCCCTCGGCGACAGGGCAGAGTACTTC.

The chain recombines TRBV29-1 with TRBJ2-3; D perhaps matches TRBD2 (6 bases). This CDR3 contains 13 residues. Germline assignment: CDR1 SQVTM and CDR2 ANQGSEA. Trimming stripped 4 bases from V and 1 base from J, with 9 bases between. As DNA, the CDR3 is TGCAGCGTTGGACCGGGGGGCACAGATACGCAGTATTTT. Residues: CSVGPGGTDTQYF.

The genes are TRBV6-2 or TRBV6-3 and TRBJ1-5, with D tentatively TRBD1 (6 bases). The CDR3 totals 15 residues. Trimming left V 5 bases short and J 6 bases short, with 17 bases between. Germline CDR1 is MNHEY and CDR2 is SVGEGT. The CDR3 here is CASSGGFLGGQPQHF. The CDR3 coding sequence is TGTGCCAGCAGTGGGGGCTTTCTTGGGGGTCAGCCCCAGCATTTT.

V and J are TRBV7-3 and TRBJ2-7, with a tentative D call TRBD2 (6 bases). Germline values: CDR1 SGHTA, CDR2 FQGTGA. The CDR3 extends over 15 amino acids. The V and J ends lost 5 bases and 0 bases respectively, with 14 bases between them. The CDR3 nucleotides are TGTGCCAGCAGCGCAGGGACTGGGGTCTCCTACGAGCAGTACTTC. Translation: CASSAGTGVSYEQYF. The full variable domain, in which reference TRBV7-3 and TRBJ2-7 provide the parts outside the CDR3, is GAGVSQTPSNKVTEKGKYVELRCDPISGHTALYWYRQSLGQGPEFLIYFQGTGAADDSGLPNDRFFAVRPEGSVSTLKIQRTERGDSAVYLCASSAGTGVSYEQYFGPGTRLTVT.

The J gene is TRBJ1-2, the V gene TRBV7-9; D gene ambiguous. Germline lookup yields CDR1 SEHNR and CDR2 FQNEAQ (reference sequence). V gave up 4 bases and J gave up 8 bases, with 11 bases separating them. The CDR3 consists of 12 residues. The CDR3 region has the DNA TGTGCCAGCAGCTCACCAAGCGGCGGCTACACCTTC. Protein: CASSSPSGGYTF.

V and J are TRBV28 and TRBJ2-7, with 7 positions matching TRBD1. With 5 bases clipped from V and 4 bases from J, the junction kept 17 bases outside the gene matches. The CDR3 sequence is 17 residues long. Germline V gene sequence: CDR1 MDHEN, CDR2 SYDVKM. The CDR3 nucleotides are TGTGCCAGCAGTCGACCCCGACAGGGTAGGCGACTTTACGAGCAGTACTTC. Amino acids: CASSRPRQGRRLYEQYF.

V is TRBV2 and J is TRBJ1-5, with a weak D call TRBD1 (6 bases). Germline CDR1 and CDR2: SNHLY and FYNNEI. V was trimmed by 7 bases and J by 1 base, leaving 14 bases between them. The CDR3 totals 15 residues. The CDR3 reads CASTKQGLSNQPQHF. As DNA, the CDR3 is TGTGCCAGCACCAAACAGGGTTTAAGCAATCAGCCCCAGCATTTT. The complete variable domain, with remaining parts taken from reference TRBV2 and TRBJ1-5, reads EPEVTQTPSHQVTQMGQEVILRCVPISNHLYFYWYRQILGQKVEFLVSFYNNEISEKSEIFDDQFSVERPDGSNFTLKIRSTKLEDSAMYFCASTKQGLSNQPQHFGDGTRLSIL.

CDR3 loop: CSASNGQPNQPQHF. CDR3 nucleotide sequence: TGCAGTGCCAGTAACGGACAGCCCAATCAGCCCCAGCATTTT. V is TRBV20-1 and J is TRBJ1-5; D perhaps matches TRBD1 (6 bases). Germline CDR1 DFQATT, CDR2 SNEGSKA (reference sequence). With 6 bases removed from V and 3 bases from J, the gap between germline ends came to 15 bases. This CDR3 region has 14 residues.

A single count supports this clone. The chain employs TRBV30 and TRBJ1-6, with a possible D match to TRBD1 (5 bases). Per the germline V gene, CDR1 is GTSNPN and CDR2 is SVGIG (reference sequence). The CDR3 runs 14 residues. With 4 bases removed from V and 1 base from J, the gap between germline ends came to 8 bases. The CDR3 here is CAWTPGSYNSPLHF. CDR3 bases: TGTGCCTGGACGCCAGGGTCCTATAATTCACCCCTCCACTTT.

The chain uses TRBV5-5 and TRBJ2-1; D is possibly TRBD2 (5 bases). CDR1 and CDR2 (germline): SGHKS, YYEKEE (reference sequence). The CDR3 covers 16 residues. V was trimmed by 4 bases and J by 6 bases, leaving 20 bases between them. CDR3 amino acids: CASSDPTSKNRNEQFF. The CDR3 DNA follows: TGTGCCAGCAGCGATCCTACTAGTAAAAACCGCAATGAGCAGTTCTTC.

The J gene is TRBJ1-1, the V gene TRBV19; D is unclear. The CDR3 totals 11 residues. Germline lookup yields CDR1 LNHDA and CDR2 SQIVND (reference sequence). Trimming removed 3 bases at V and 8 bases at J, with 7 bases between. Here the CDR3 reads CASSIGPEAFF. The CDR3 DNA reads TGTGCCAGTAGTATTGGGCCAGAAGCTTTCTTT. Full variable domain (missing parts from reference TRBV19 and TRBJ1-1): DGGITQSPKYLFRKEGQNVTLSCEQNLNHDAMYWYRQDPGQGLRLIYYSQIVNDFQKGDIAEGYSVSREKKESFPLTVTSAQKNPTAFYLCASSIGPEAFFGQGTRLTVV.

The CDR3 reads CASSSGQGRESGANVLTF. As DNA, the CDR3 is TGTGCCAGCAGCTCGGGACAGGGGAGAGAGTCTGGGGCCAACGTCCTGACTTTC. The chain couples TRBV11-3 to TRBJ2-6; 10 nucleotides match TRBD1. The CDR3 loop spans 18 amino acids. V gave up 4 bases and J gave up 1 base; unmatched junction bases: 7. Germline V gene lookup returns CDR1 SGHNT and CDR2 YENEEA.